A single sample gave rise to the 32 T cell receptor beta chains below, sequenced in a study of cytomegalovirus exposure and HLA in healthy donors. TCRdb's copy holds only in-frame clones and misses some; the assay was immunoSEQ multiplex PCR. The table records 120,000 or so clones, almost 90% of them present only once. Material for sequencing was PBMCs. These receptors were taken from a young man in good health and CMV-seronegative.

The chain links TRBV5-1 to TRBJ1-1; 7 bases are shared with TRBD1. The CDR3 has 15 amino acids. V dropped 0 bases and J dropped 2; count of bases not matched to a gene: 4. CDR1 is SGHRS, CDR2 YFSETQ, per germline. CDR3 region: CASSLDPGGNTEAFF. The CDR3 coding sequence is TGCGCCAGCAGCTTGGACCCAGGGGGTAACACTGAAGCTTTCTTT. The full variable domain, with the rest looked up from reference TRBV5-1 and TRBJ1-1, is KAGVTQTPRYLIKTRGQQVTLSCSPISGHRSVSWYQQTPGQGLQFLFEYFSETQRNKGNFPGRFSGRQFSNSRSEMNVSTLELGDSALYLCASSLDPGGNTEAFFGQGTRLTVV.

The gene calls are TRBV5-6 and TRBJ1-6; D is unresolved. CDR1 is SGHDT, CDR2 YYEEEE, per germline. Trimming took off 0 bases at V and 2 bases at J, with 9 bases between the two ends. The CDR3 has 16 amino acids. CDR3 amino acids: CASSLEGRTYNSPLHF. In DNA form, the CDR3 reads TGTGCCAGCAGCTTGGAAGGGAGGACCTATAATTCACCCCTCCACTTT.

J is TRBJ2-7 and V is TRBV5-4; TRBD1 is a possible D gene (5 bases). Germline V gives CDR1 SGHNT, CDR2 YYREEE (reference sequence). V was trimmed by 4 bases and J by 0 bases, leaving 8 bases between them. The CDR3 loop spans 13 amino acids. The CDR3 region has the DNA TGTGCCAGCAGCACAGGAATCTCCTACGAGCAGTACTTC. This codes for CASSTGISYEQYF.

The chain uses TRBV5-4 and TRBJ2-2; D is possibly TRBD2 (5 bases). Trimming removed 8 bases from V and 6 bases from J, with 11 bases in between. This CDR3 has 12 residues. Germline V gene data show CDR1 as SGHNT and CDR2 as YYREEE (reference sequence). CDR3 bases: TGTGCCAGTTGGACTGGCTCCGGGGAGCTGTTTTTT. Its translation is CASWTGSGELFF.

The rearrangement uses TRBV10-3 and TRBJ2-7; 7 nucleotides agree with TRBD2. Unmatched junction bases numbered 4, after V lost 0 bases and J lost 2 bases. The CDR3 consists of 15 residues. The germline V gene has CDR1 ENHRY and CDR2 SYGVKD. CDR3 residues: CAISESFGTTYEQYF. Written as DNA, the CDR3 is TGTGCCATCAGTGAGTCTTTCGGGACTACCTACGAGCAGTACTTC.

The chain has TRBV29-1 and TRBJ2-3; perhaps TRBD2 as D (6 bases). The CDR3 has 11 residues. The germline gives CDR1 SQVTM, CDR2 ANQGSEA. Trimming removed 3 bases from V and 6 bases from J, with 7 bases in between. CDR3: CSVEGRDTQYF. CDR3 bases: TGCAGCGTTGAGGGGAGGGATACGCAGTATTTT.

This clone was counted a few times. V usage is TRBV19 and J usage is TRBJ1-2; D is unresolved. The CDR3 spans 10 residues. The V gene's germline CDR1 is LNHDA and CDR2 SQIVND (reference sequence). The V gene lost 6 bases and the J gene lost 6 bases, with 5 bases spanning the gap. This chain's CDR3 is CASRRDGYTF. CDR3 DNA: TGTGCCAGTAGGCGGGATGGCTACACCTTC.

This sequence joins TRBV19 and TRBJ1-5; 10 nucleotides match TRBD1. Looked up from germline, CDR1 is LNHDA and CDR2 is SQIVND (reference sequence). With V trimmed by 5 bases and J by 3 bases, 13 bases remained unmatched. The CDR3 has 18 amino acids. The CDR3 region is CASSPGQGSAFPNQPQHF. The CDR3 DNA is TGTGCCAGTAGTCCGGGACAGGGGTCCGCATTTCCCAATCAGCCCCAGCATTTT.

The rearrangement uses TRBV25-1 and TRBJ1-1; D call uncertain. Germline V gives CDR1 MGHDK, CDR2 SYGVNS. The CDR3 has 16 residues. V lost 4 bases and J lost 3, with 18 bases in between. This chain's CDR3 is CASSAFEGEIYTEAFF. CDR3 nucleotides: TGTGCCAGCAGTGCGTTTGAAGGAGAAATTTACACTGAAGCTTTCTTT.

This chain connects TRBV7-9 to TRBJ1-1, with D perhaps matching TRBD1 (6 bases). Looked up from germline, CDR1 is SEHNR and CDR2 is FQNEAQ (reference sequence). Trimming stripped 6 bases from V and 4 bases from J, with 12 bases between. The CDR3 extends over 13 amino acids. In DNA, the CDR3 is TGTGCCAGCAGGGGATTAGGGGGCACTGAAGCTTTCTTT. Translating gives CASRGLGGTEAFF.

The chain uses TRBV2 and TRBJ2-1; 11 bases match TRBD2. Germline-derived CDR1 and CDR2 are SNHLY and FYNNEI. The CDR3 has 14 amino acids. After removal of 4 bases from V and 13 bases from J, the junction contained 9 bases not matched to a gene. The CDR3 bases are TGTGCCAGCAGTGTCAATCTAGCGGGAGGTCCCCAGTTCTTC. It codes for CASSVNLAGGPQFF. Supplemented by reference TRBV2 and TRBJ2-1, the full variable domain reads EPEVTQTPSHQVTQMGQEVILRCVPISNHLYFYWYRQILGQKVEFLVSFYNNEISEKSEIFDDQFSVERPDGSNFTLKIRSTKLEDSAMYFCASSVNLAGGPQFFGPGTRLTVL.

This chain joins TRBV7-2 and TRBJ2-7, with TRBD1 as a possible D gene (5 bases). V was clipped by 4 bases and J by 5 bases, with 21 bases between them. The V gene's germline CDR1 is SGHTA and CDR2 FQGNSA. The CDR3 totals 16 residues. CDR3 residues: CASSSPETAFFDEQYF. The CDR3 DNA follows: TGTGCCAGCAGCTCCCCCGAGACAGCGTTCTTCGACGAGCAGTACTTC.

V usage is TRBV27 and J usage is TRBJ1-1; 7 bases map to TRBD1. Looked up from germline, CDR1 is MNHEY and CDR2 is SMNVEV (reference sequence). This CDR3 is 15 amino acids long. The V gene end was trimmed by 4 bases and the J gene end by 0 bases; junction bases not matched to a gene: 5. The CDR3, as DNA: TGTGCCAGCAGTTCGGGACAGATCATGAACACTGAAGCTTTCTTT. This translates into CASSSGQIMNTEAFF.

This chain joins TRBV4-3 and TRBJ2-3; D might be TRBD2 (6 bases). Germline V lookup: CDR1 LGHNA, CDR2 YSLEER. The CDR3 loop spans 16 amino acids. Between the trimmed V and J ends, which lost 0 bases and 4 bases, there was a span of 14 bases. CDR3 nucleotides: TGCGCCAGCAGCCAAGATGGGGGGAGAGGCTCAGATACGCAGTATTTT. Translated: CASSQDGGRGSDTQYF.

The genes are TRBV29-1 and TRBJ1-1; 7 bases fit TRBD1. Germline loops: CDR1 SQVTM, CDR2 ANQGSEA. The CDR3 sequence is 12 residues long. With V trimmed by 4 bases and J by 6 bases, 5 bases remained unmatched. The DNA of the CDR3 is TGCAGCGTTGGAAAGGGGGCGGCTGAAGCTTTCTTT. This translates into CSVGKGAAEAFF.

The rearrangement uses TRBV9 and TRBJ2-5; D might be TRBD2 (5 bases). Germline V gives CDR1 SGDLS, CDR2 YYNGEE. V lost 0 bases and J 4 bases, leaving 10 bases between the germline ends. The CDR3 spans 14 residues. CDR3 in DNA: TGTGCCAGCAGCGTAGAGGAGGTTGTAGAGACCCAGTACTTC. Protein: CASSVEEVVETQYF.

The CDR3 DNA reads as TGTGCCAGCAGCTTAGACTTAACAGATACGCAGTATTTT. It specifies CASSLDLTDTQYF. The chain has TRBV6-5 and TRBJ2-3, with no clear D. Between the trimmed V and J ends, which lost 6 bases and 3 bases, there was a span of 10 bases. The CDR3 consists of 13 residues. Germline CDR1 and CDR2: MNHEY and SVGAGI.

This chain uses TRBV9 with TRBJ1-1, with D possibly being TRBD1 (5 bases). The CDR3 spans 13 residues. V was pared by 4 bases and J by 4 bases, with 11 bases between. CDR1 and CDR2 (germline): SGDLS, YYNGEE. The CDR3 spells CASSSPGSTEAFF. The CDR3 DNA follows: TGTGCCAGCAGCTCTCCAGGGTCCACTGAAGCTTTCTTT.

The sample holds one count of this clone. The J gene is TRBJ2-7, the V gene TRBV4-1; 8 bases are a match to TRBD1. The V gene's germline CDR1 is MGHRA and CDR2 YSYEKL. J lost 2 bases, V lost 0 bases, and 9 bases had no gene match. There are 17 residues in the CDR3. In nucleotides, the CDR3 is TGCGCCAGCAGCCAAGAGGAGTTAGGACAGGGAACCTACGAGCAGTACTTC. This encodes CASSQEELGQGTYEQYF.

V usage is TRBV29-1 and J usage is TRBJ2-1; 12 nucleotides line up with TRBD2. V shed 8 bases, J shed 4 bases, and the junction held 6 bases outside the gene matches. The CDR3 spans 14 residues. Germline CDR1 SQVTM, CDR2 ANQGSEA. The CDR3 coding sequence is TGCAGCCCGCGGGGACTAGCGGGTTACAATGAGCAGTTCTTC. Translation: CSPRGLAGYNEQFF.

This chain connects TRBV29-1 to TRBJ2-7, with TRBD1 matching 10 bases. CDR3 length: 15 amino acids. Germline trimming cut 1 base from V and 2 bases from J; bases unmatched to any gene: 5. CDR1 is SQVTM and CDR2 is ANQGSEA in the germline V gene. The CDR3 loop is CSVEGRQGAPYEQYF. The CDR3 DNA reads TGCAGCGTTGAAGGCCGACAGGGGGCCCCCTACGAGCAGTACTTC.

This clone was seen only a few times. The chain couples TRBV7-8 to TRBJ2-7; 8 bases map to TRBD1. The germline V gene has CDR1 SGHVS and CDR2 FQNEAQ. CDR3 length: 16 amino acids. The J segment lost 4 bases and the V segment lost 5 bases, leaving 13 bases of the junction unmatched. CDR3 amino acids: CASSPSSGQAHYEQYF. CDR3 bases: TGTGCCAGCAGCCCCTCTTCGGGACAGGCCCATTACGAGCAGTACTTC.

For this clone: The germline gene is not matched at one end of the junction; a read error may be the cause. The chain joins TRBV20-1 to TRBJ2-3; TRBD2 might be the D (5 bases). Per the germline V gene, CDR1 is DFQATT and CDR2 is SNEGSKA (reference sequence). There are 11 residues in the CDR3. CDR3 in amino acids: CSARTEELGLF. CDR3 coding DNA: TGCAGTGCTAGAACCGAGGAACTAGGGCTTTTT.

This rearrangement joins TRBV7-2 to TRBJ1-2, with 10 bases matching TRBD1. With 6 bases clipped from V and 8 bases from J, the junction kept 9 bases outside the gene matches. The CDR3 extends over 14 amino acids. The V gene's germline CDR1 is SGHTA and CDR2 FQGNSA. The chain's CDR3 is CASRRRQGAQGYTF. Written as DNA, the CDR3 is TGTGCCAGCAGAAGGAGACAGGGGGCGCAAGGCTACACCTTC. Drawing the rest from reference TRBV7-2 and TRBJ1-2, the complete variable domain is GAGVSQSPSNKVTEKGKDVELRCDPISGHTALYWYRQSLGQGLEFLIYFQGNSAPDKSGLPSDRFSAERTGGSVSTLTIQRTQQEDSAVYLCASRRRQGAQGYTFGSGTRLTVV.

The chain couples TRBV5-4 to TRBJ2-7, with unresolved D. The germline gives CDR1 SGHNT, CDR2 YYREEE (reference sequence). CDR3 length: 13 amino acids. The V and J ends lost 0 bases and 7 bases respectively, with 11 bases between them. The CDR3 region has the DNA TGTGCCAGCAGCTTGGACAGTATTGGAGAGCAGTACTTC. Its protein is CASSLDSIGEQYF.

The table lists this clone with a count of one. The gene calls are TRBV5-1 and TRBJ1-1, with D possibly being TRBD1 (6 bases). The V gene lost 6 bases and the J gene lost 5 bases, with 20 bases spanning the gap. Germline CDR1 reads SGHRS; CDR2 reads YFSETQ. This CDR3 is built from 15 residues. This chain's CDR3 is CASKWTNSQGTEAFF. DNA of the CDR3: TGCGCCAGCAAGTGGACCAATTCACAGGGTACTGAAGCTTTCTTT.

This chain links TRBV21-1 with TRBJ2-7; no check of the table's D call, TRBD1, against the DNA was made. TRBV21-1 is a pseudogene segment. The CDR3 covers 19 residues. CDR3 in amino acids: CASSKGDLYRGRVSYEQYF. For the CDR3, the DNA is TGTGCCAGCAGCAAAGGGGACCTATACAGGGGGCGGGTCTCCTACGAGCAGTACTTC.

The gene calls are TRBV6-4 and TRBJ2-2; D not resolved. The CDR3 covers 13 residues. From germline, CDR1 is MRHNA and CDR2 SNTAGT. V shed 1 base and J shed 5 bases, with 5 bases lying between them. This CDR3 reads CASSDLETGELFF. Here the CDR3 DNA reads TGTGCCAGCAGTGACTTAGAGACCGGGGAGCTGTTTTTT.

This chain uses TRBV27 with TRBJ2-2, with 12 bases that match TRBD2. V lost 7 bases and J lost 4; bases outside the gene matches: 7. This CDR3 is 16 amino acids long. Germline values: CDR1 MNHEY, CDR2 SMNVEV (reference sequence). In DNA form, the CDR3 reads TGTGCCAGCACCTCCGGACTAGCGGGAAGCACCGGGGAGCTGTTTTTT. Translation: CASTSGLAGSTGELFF.

The gene calls are TRBV10-1 and TRBJ1-1; TRBD1 agrees at 9 bases. This CDR3 comprises 16 residues. From germline, CDR1 is WNHNN and CDR2 SYGVQD (reference sequence). V trimming: 0 bases; J trimming: 9 bases; junction bases outside the gene matches: 11. CDR3 sequence (DNA): TGCGCCAGCAGTGAGTCGAATCCCGCGACAGGGGGGAAAGCTTTCTTT. As protein: CASSESNPATGGKAFF.

The chain recombines TRBV4-1 with TRBJ2-7, with D perhaps matching TRBD2 (6 bases). The CDR3 has 15 amino acids. Between the trimmed V and J ends, which lost 1 base and 3 bases, there was a span of 13 bases. Germline loops: CDR1 MGHRA, CDR2 YSYEKL. The CDR3 is CASSQVIAGYYEQYF. CDR3 bases: TGCGCCAGCAGCCAAGTGATTGCGGGATACTACGAGCAGTACTTC.

The chain employs TRBV18 and TRBJ2-7; 7 bases line up with TRBD2. J gave up 6 bases and V 3 bases, and 2 bases lay outside the gene matches. The CDR3 runs to 12 residues. CDR1 is KGHSH, CDR2 LQKENI, per germline. Written as DNA, the CDR3 is TGTGCCAGCTCACCCCGGACTAGCGAGCAGTACTTC. As protein: CASSPRTSEQYF.